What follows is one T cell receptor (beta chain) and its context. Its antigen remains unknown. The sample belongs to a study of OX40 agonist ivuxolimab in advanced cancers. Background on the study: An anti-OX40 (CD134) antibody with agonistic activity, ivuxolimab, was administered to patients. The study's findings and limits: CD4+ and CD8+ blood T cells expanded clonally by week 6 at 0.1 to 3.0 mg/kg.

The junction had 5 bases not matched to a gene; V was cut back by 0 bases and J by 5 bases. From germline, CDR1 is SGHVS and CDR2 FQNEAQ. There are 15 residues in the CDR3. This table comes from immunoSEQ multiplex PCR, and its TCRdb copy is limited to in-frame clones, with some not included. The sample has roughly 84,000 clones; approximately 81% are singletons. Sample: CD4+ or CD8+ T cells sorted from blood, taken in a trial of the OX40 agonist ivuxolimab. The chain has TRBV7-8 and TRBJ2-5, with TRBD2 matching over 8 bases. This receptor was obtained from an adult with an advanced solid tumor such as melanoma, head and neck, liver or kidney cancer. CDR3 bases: TGTGCCAGCAGCTTAGCAGGGACTAGGGTGGAGACCCAGTACTTC. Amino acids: CASSLAGTRVETQYF.